The rows below give T cell receptor beta chains drawn from one sample of a study of long-term antiretroviral therapy in people with HIV. Only in-frame clones appear in the TCRdb table, and some are missing; sequencing was by immunoSEQ multiplex PCR. The sample has about 28,000 clones; roughly 80% are singletons. This sample comprised unsorted PBMCs, obtained 0.3 years after starting antiretroviral therapy. The receptors here all came from a middle-aged man with HIV. CDR3s include the opening cysteine and the closing phenylalanine or tryptophan. A D gene is named only where the DNA matches it firmly. Not all rows give a size; the values are once, few, many and, for expanded clones, a class.

j_call: TRBJ2-5
clone_size: .
d_call: TRBD2
v_call: TRBV9
cdr3_nt: TGTGCCAGCAGTGCCACTAGCGGGGCTGCTCAAGAGACCCAGTACTTC
cdr3_aa: CASSATSGAAQETQYF

j_call: TRBJ1-2
clone_size: .
d_call: .
v_call: TRBV19
cdr3_nt: TGTGCCAGTAGTCTAAGACAGTATGGCTACACCTTC
cdr3_aa: CASSLRQYGYTF

j_call: TRBJ2-1
clone_size: .
d_call: .
v_call: TRBV27
cdr3_nt: TGTGCCAGCAGCCGACAGCTAGGGAATGAGCAGTTCTTC
cdr3_aa: CASSRQLGNEQFF

j_call: TRBJ2-7
clone_size: few
d_call: TRBD1
v_call: TRBV2
cdr3_nt: TGTGCCAGCAGTACTGACAGGGTGACCTACGAGCAGTACTTC
cdr3_aa: CASSTDRVTYEQYF

j_call: TRBJ1-5
clone_size: .
d_call: .
v_call: TRBV5-8
cdr3_nt: TGTGCCAGCAATCCGAGGCCGGGCCGCAATCAGCCCCAGCATTTT
cdr3_aa: CASNPRPGRNQPQHF

j_call: TRBJ2-2
clone_size: once
d_call: .
v_call: TRBV9
cdr3_nt: TGTGCCAGCAGCGTAGGATCCCCAGGGAACACCGGGGAGCTGTTTTTT
cdr3_aa: CASSVGSPGNTGELFF

j_call: TRBJ2-1
clone_size: .
d_call: TRBD1
v_call: TRBV7-8
cdr3_nt: TGTGCCAGCAGCTTCCCCCGGACAGGGGGCGCGGCCAATGAGCAGTTCTTC
cdr3_aa: CASSFPRTGGAANEQFF

j_call: TRBJ2-2
clone_size: .
d_call: .
v_call: TRBV5-4
cdr3_nt: TGTGCCAGCAGCTTTGTGGGCGCCGGGGAGCTGTTTTTT
cdr3_aa: CASSFVGAGELFF

j_call: TRBJ2-7
clone_size: .
d_call: .
v_call: TRBV27
cdr3_nt: TGTGCCAGCAGTTTATCTACCGGCTGGGTAAGCGAGCAGTACTTC
cdr3_aa: CASSLSTGWVSEQYF

j_call: TRBJ1-5
clone_size: few
d_call: .
v_call: TRBV18
cdr3_nt: TGTGCCAGCTCACCGACAATAGAACAGCCCCAGCATTTT
cdr3_aa: CASSPTIEQPQHF

j_call: TRBJ2-5
clone_size: few
d_call: TRBD1
v_call: TRBV28
cdr3_nt: TGTGCCAGCAGTATGGACAGGGTGGAGACCCAGTACTTC
cdr3_aa: CASSMDRVETQYF

j_call: TRBJ1-2
clone_size: .
d_call: TRBD1
v_call: TRBV5-1
cdr3_nt: TGCGCCAGCAGCTTGACAGCAGGGGGCAGATATGGCTACACCTTC
cdr3_aa: CASSLTAGGRYGYTF

j_call: TRBJ1-3
clone_size: .
d_call: .
v_call: TRBV16
cdr3_nt: TGTGCCAGCAGCCAATCGGCGGCGGCGAGGGGGAACACCATATATTTT
cdr3_aa: CASSQSAAARGNTIYF

j_call: TRBJ2-5
clone_size: once
d_call: .
v_call: TRBV7-9
cdr3_nt: TGTGCCAGCAGCCCACAGGGTGGAGAGACCCAGTACTTC
cdr3_aa: CASSPQGGETQYF

j_call: TRBJ2-7
clone_size: .
d_call: .
v_call: TRBV28
cdr3_nt: TGTGCCAGCTCGACCCGGGGGGCTGGGGAGCAGTACTTC
cdr3_aa: CASSTRGAGEQYF

j_call: TRBJ2-7
clone_size: .
d_call: .
v_call: TRBV28
cdr3_nt: TGTGCCAGCAGTAAACCCGTAGGGGCTTACGAGCAGTACTTC
cdr3_aa: CASSKPVGAYEQYF

j_call: TRBJ2-5
clone_size: .
d_call: TRBD2
v_call: TRBV4-3
cdr3_nt: TGCGCCAGCAGCCAGGGGGGGAGCCAAGAGACCCAGTACTTC
cdr3_aa: CASSQGGSQETQYF

j_call: TRBJ2-7
clone_size: .
d_call: .
v_call: TRBV7-9
cdr3_nt: TGTGCCAGCAGCTTAGGAGGGACGGTGTACGAGCAGTACTTC
cdr3_aa: CASSLGGTVYEQYF